This T cell receptor (beta chain) emerged from a study of beta chain features in type 1 diabetes. The wider study: When patients were set against healthy donors, age, gender and cell yields were similar.

One heparinised draw of blood, averaging about 116 mL, came from each donor. Sorting that relied on CD45RO/CCR7/CD25/CD127/CD95/CD27 yielded CD4+ naive, central memory, regulatory and stem cell-like memory cells. Isolated RNA was reverse transcribed in full, so expressed TCRB transcripts were sequenced. TCRdb's table, derived via immunoSEQ multiplex PCR, lists solely in-frame clones and lacks some. The repertoire holds about 70,000 clones, with roughly 49% as singletons. V lost 6 bases and J 8 bases, leaving 12 bases between the germline ends. CDR1 and CDR2 (germline): SGHRS, YFSETQ. CDR3 size: 13 residues. For this clone: The antigen remains undetermined.

Study-wide results and limits: Moderate but significant shortening of TCRB CDR3s was recorded in all four CD4+ subsets from Type 1 diabetes patients.

This clonotype was obtained from a man aged 25-45 years with type 1 diabetes. The sequencing input was central memory CD4+ T cells from blood. The chain recombines TRBV5-1 with TRBJ1-6; no clear D. CDR3 nucleotides: TGCGCCAGCAATTGGGGAGTGGATTCACCCCTCCACTTT. Protein sequence: CASNWGVDSPLHF.